This T cell receptor (beta chain) was found in a study of blood T cell repertoires in COVID-19. This clone appeared once. Assay used: immunoSEQ multiplex PCR; TCRdb lists only in-frame clones, some missing. The repertoire has some 160,000 clones, approximately 90% of them found once; the top ten carry under 3.5%. Trimming removed 5 bases at V and 2 bases at J, with 19 bases between. CDR1 and CDR2 from the germline V gene are SGHVS and FQNEAQ. The CDR3 runs 17 residues. Material for sequencing was peripheral blood. The TCR comes from a woman aged 55-69 years with active COVID-19. V and J are TRBV7-8 and TRBJ2-1; maybe TRBD2 (6 bases). The CDR3 DNA reads as TGTGCCAGCAGCCTCTTCGGGGGAACAGGCCCCTACAATGAGCAGTTCTTC. The encoded protein is CASSLFGGTGPYNEQFF.